The subject of this entry is one T cell receptor (beta chain). The antigen is undetermined. V lost 10 bases to trimming and J lost 0 bases, with 12 bases between them. CDR3 length: 14 residues. Per the germline V gene, CDR1 is SEHNR and CDR2 is FQNEAQ (reference sequence). Primers: 60 Vbeta forward and 13 Jbeta reverse. Measured with immunoSEQ multiplex PCR; TCRdb has only the in-frame clones, and not every one. The profile shows 150,000 to 200,000 clones, 80% of them singletons. The sample originates from a study of cytomegalovirus exposure and HLA in healthy donors. Study-level results: A later analysis linked a missense variant in DCLRE1C to the trimming of TCR beta V and J genes. The likely explanation for a cluster of highly shared sequence variants was sequencing artifact. High sensitivity and specificity were reportedly achieved when the classifier diagnosed cytomegalovirus status. Cytomegalovirus-associated TCR beta chains were listed, numbering 150 to 200.

The sequenced sample consisted of PBMCs. The clonotype was recovered from a male donor in good health and CMV-seropositive. V is TRBV7-9 and J is TRBJ2-2, with D perhaps TRBD1 (6 bases). The CDR3, as DNA: TGTGCCACTCGACAGGCCGCGAACACCGGGGAGCTGTTTTTT. Its translation: CATRQAANTGELFF.